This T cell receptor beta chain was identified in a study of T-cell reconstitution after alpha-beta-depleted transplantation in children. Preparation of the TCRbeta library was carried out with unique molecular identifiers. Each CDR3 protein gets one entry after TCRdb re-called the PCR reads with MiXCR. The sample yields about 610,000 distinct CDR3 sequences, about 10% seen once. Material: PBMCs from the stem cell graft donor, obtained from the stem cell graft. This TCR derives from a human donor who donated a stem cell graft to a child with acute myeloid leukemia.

Here the CDR3 reads CASSQSTSTDTQYF. The CDR3 DNA sequence: TGCGCCAGCAGCCAATCTACCTCCACAGATACGCAGTATTTT. The chain joins TRBV4-3 to TRBJ2-3, with D unclear. This CDR3 comprises 14 residues. Looked up from germline, CDR1 is LGHNA and CDR2 is YSLEER. Between the trimmed V and J ends, which lost 2 bases and 2 bases, there was a span of 8 bases.